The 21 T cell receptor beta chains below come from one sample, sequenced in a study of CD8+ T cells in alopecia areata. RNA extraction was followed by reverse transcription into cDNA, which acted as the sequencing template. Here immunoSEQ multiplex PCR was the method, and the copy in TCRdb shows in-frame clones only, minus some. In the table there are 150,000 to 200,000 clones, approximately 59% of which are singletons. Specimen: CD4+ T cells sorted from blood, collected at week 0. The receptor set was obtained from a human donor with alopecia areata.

The CDR3 spells CASSPQGFNEQFF. The CDR3 nucleotides read TGTGCCAGCAGTCCACAGGGATTTAATGAGCAGTTCTTC. The chain joins TRBV2 to TRBJ2-1; TRBD1 is a possible D gene (6 bases). From germline, CDR1 is SNHLY and CDR2 FYNNEI. This CDR3 comprises 13 residues. Trimming removed 5 bases at V and 7 bases at J, with 12 bases between. The entire variable domain, with the rest obtained from reference TRBV2 and TRBJ2-1, is as follows: EPEVTQTPSHQVTQMGQEVILRCVPISNHLYFYWYRQILGQKVEFLVSFYNNEISEKSEIFDDQFSVERPDGSNFTLKIRSTKLEDSAMYFCASSPQGFNEQFFGPGTRLTVL.

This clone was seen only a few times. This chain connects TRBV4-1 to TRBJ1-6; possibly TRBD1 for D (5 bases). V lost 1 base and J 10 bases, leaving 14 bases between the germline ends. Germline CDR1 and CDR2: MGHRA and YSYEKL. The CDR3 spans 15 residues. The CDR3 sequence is CASSQADGGKSPLHF. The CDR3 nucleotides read TGCGCCAGCAGCCAAGCAGACGGGGGTAAGTCACCCCTCCACTTT.

The CDR3 is CASCRLAGAYNEQFF. CDR3 nucleotides: TGTGCCAGCTGCCGACTAGCGGGGGCCTACAATGAGCAGTTCTTC. The rearrangement uses TRBV2 and TRBJ2-1; TRBD2 matches 12 bases. The CDR3 is 15 amino acids. Germline-derived CDR1 and CDR2 are SNHLY and FYNNEI. V was pared by 8 bases and J by 2 bases, with 4 bases of the junction left unmatched.

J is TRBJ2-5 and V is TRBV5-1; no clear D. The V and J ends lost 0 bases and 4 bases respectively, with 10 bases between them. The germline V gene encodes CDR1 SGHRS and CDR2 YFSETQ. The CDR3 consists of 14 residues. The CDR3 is CASSLAEVAETQYF. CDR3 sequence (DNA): TGCGCCAGCAGCTTGGCTGAGGTCGCAGAGACCCAGTACTTC.

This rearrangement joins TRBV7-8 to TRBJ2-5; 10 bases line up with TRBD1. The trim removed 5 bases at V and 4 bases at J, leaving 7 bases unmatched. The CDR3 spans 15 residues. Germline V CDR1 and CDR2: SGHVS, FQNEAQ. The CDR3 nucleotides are TGTGCCAGCAGCCCCTCCGGGACAGGGGTAGAGACCCAGTACTTC. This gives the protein CASSPSGTGVETQYF. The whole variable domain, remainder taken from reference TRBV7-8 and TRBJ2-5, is GAGVSQSPRYKVAKRGQDVALRCDPISGHVSLFWYQQALGQGPEFLTYFQNEAQLDKSGLPSDRFFAERPEGSVSTLKIQRTQQEDSAVYLCASSPSGTGVETQYFGPGTRLLVL.

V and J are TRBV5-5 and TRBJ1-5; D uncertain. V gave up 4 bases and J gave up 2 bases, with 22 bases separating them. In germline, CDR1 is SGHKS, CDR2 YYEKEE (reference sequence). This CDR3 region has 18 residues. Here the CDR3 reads CASSRSEQFYGGNQPQHF. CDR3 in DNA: TGTGCCAGCAGCCGTTCGGAACAGTTTTATGGGGGCAATCAGCCCCAGCATTTT.

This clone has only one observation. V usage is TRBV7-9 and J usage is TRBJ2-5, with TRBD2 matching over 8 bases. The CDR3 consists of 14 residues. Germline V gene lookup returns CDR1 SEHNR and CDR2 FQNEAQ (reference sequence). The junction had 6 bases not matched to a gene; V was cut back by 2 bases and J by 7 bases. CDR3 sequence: CASSLTPSGGTQYF. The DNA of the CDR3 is TGTGCCAGCAGCTTAACCCCAAGCGGGGGGACCCAGTACTTC.

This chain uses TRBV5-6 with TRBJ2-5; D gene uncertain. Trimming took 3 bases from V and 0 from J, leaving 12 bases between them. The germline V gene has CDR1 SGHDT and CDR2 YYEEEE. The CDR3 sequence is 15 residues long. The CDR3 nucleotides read TGTGCCAGCAGCTACCGGAGCGTGTACCAAGAGACCCAGTACTTC. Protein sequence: CASSYRSVYQETQYF.

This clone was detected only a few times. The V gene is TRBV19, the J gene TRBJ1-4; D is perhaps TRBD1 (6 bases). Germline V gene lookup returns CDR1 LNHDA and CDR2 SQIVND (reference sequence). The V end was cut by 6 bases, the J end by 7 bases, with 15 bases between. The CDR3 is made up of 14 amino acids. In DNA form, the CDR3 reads TGTGCCAGTAGCGAGGGGACATTCGGTGAAAAACTGTTTTTT. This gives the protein CASSEGTFGEKLFF.

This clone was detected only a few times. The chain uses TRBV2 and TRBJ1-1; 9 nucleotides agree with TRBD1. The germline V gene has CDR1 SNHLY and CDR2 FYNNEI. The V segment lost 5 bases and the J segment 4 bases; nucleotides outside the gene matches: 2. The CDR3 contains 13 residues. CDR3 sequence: CASSSGQGTEAFF. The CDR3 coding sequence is TGTGCCAGCAGTTCGGGACAGGGCACTGAAGCTTTCTTT.

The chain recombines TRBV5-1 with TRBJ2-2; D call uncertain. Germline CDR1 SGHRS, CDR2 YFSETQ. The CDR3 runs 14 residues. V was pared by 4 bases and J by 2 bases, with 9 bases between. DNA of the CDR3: TGCGCCAGCAGCAAATCGGTCAACACCGGGGAGCTGTTTTTT. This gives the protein CASSKSVNTGELFF.

CDR3 in DNA: TGCGCCAGCAGGAGGGGGGACCCTGGGGCCAACGTCCTGACTTTC. Translated, it gives CASRRGDPGANVLTF. The rearrangement links TRBV5-1 to TRBJ2-6; D may correspond to TRBD1 or TRBD2 (6 bases each). Germline CDR1 reads SGHRS; CDR2 reads YFSETQ. The CDR3 covers 15 residues. Between the trimmed V and J ends, which lost 5 bases and 2 bases, there was a span of 11 bases.

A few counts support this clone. CDR3: CASSLLPSNEKLFF. The CDR3 nucleotides are TGTGCCAGCAGCTTACTACCGTCTAATGAAAAACTGTTTTTT. The V call is TRBV11-3, the J call TRBJ1-4; D unresolved. Germline loops: CDR1 SGHNT, CDR2 YENEEA. The V gene lost 2 bases and the J gene lost 3 bases, with 7 bases spanning the gap. CDR3 length: 14 residues.

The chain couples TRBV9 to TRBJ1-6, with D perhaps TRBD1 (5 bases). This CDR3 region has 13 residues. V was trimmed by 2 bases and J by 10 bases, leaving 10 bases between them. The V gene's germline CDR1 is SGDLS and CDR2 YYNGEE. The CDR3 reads CASSVGGDSPLHF. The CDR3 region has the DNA TGTGCCAGCAGCGTTGGGGGAGACTCACCCCTCCACTTT.

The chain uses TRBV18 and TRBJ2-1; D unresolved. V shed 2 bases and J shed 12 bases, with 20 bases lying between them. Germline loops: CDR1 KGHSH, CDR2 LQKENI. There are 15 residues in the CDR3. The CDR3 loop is CASSPNGPSMGWQFF. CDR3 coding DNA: TGTGCCAGCTCACCAAATGGGCCCTCAATGGGATGGCAGTTCTTC.

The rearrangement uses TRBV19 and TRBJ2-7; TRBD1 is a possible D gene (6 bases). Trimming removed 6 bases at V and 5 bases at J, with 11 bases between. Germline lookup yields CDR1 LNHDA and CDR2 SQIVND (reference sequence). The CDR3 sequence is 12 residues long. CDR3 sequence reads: CASSGQSDEQYF. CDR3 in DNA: TGTGCCAGTAGCGGACAGAGCGACGAGCAGTACTTC.

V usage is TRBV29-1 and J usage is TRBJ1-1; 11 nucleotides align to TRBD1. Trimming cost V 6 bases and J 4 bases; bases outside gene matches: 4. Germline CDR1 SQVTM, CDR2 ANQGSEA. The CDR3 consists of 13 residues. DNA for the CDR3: TGCAGCGTCAGGACAGGGGGCGTCACTGAAGCTTTCTTT. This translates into CSVRTGGVTEAFF. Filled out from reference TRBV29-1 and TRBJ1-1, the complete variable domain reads SAVISQKPSRDICQRGTSLTIQCQVDSQVTMMFWYRQQPGQSLTLIATANQGSEATYESGFVIDKFPISRPNLTFSTLTVSNMSPEDSSIYLCSVRTGGVTEAFFGQGTRLTVV.

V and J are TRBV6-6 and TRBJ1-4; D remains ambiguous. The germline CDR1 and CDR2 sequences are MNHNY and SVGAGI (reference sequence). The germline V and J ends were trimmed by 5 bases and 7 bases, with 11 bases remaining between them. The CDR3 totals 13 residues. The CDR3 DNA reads TGTGCCAGCAGTGTGAGGATCGCTGAAAAACTGTTTTTT. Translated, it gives CASSVRIAEKLFF.

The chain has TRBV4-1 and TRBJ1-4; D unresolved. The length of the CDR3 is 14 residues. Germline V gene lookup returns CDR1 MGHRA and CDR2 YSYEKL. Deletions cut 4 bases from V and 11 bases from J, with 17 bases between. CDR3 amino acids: CASSPRGTPGKLFF. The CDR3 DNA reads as TGCGCCAGCAGCCCCCGGGGAACGCCGGGGAAACTGTTTTTT.

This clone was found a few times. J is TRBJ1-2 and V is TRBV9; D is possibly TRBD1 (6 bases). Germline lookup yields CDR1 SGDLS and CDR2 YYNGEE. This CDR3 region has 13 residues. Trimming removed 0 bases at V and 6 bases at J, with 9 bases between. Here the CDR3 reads CASSVEQGNGYTF. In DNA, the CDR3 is TGTGCCAGCAGCGTAGAACAGGGCAATGGCTACACCTTC.

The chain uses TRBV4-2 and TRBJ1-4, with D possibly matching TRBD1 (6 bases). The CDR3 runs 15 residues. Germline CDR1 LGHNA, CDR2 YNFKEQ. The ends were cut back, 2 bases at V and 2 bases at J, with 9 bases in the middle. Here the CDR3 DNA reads TGTGCCAGCAGCCAACCGGGACACACTAATGAAAAACTGTTTTTT. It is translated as CASSQPGHTNEKLFF.